The 30 T cell receptor beta chains reported below all come from one sample, sequenced in a study of blood T cell repertoires in COVID-19 (dated by TCRdb to the early 2020s). Libraries were made using the immunoSEQ multiplex PCR assay. This is the immuneACCESS table as TCRdb keeps it, with only in-frame sequences that have V and J called. A part of the clones is gone; compared with another copy, unresolved V genes explain less than half, and the rest is unexplained. Here the sample has about 230,000 clones; about 83% occur a single time. The top ten clones comprise less than 8% of the sample. Sequences were obtained from peripheral blood. Receptor source: a woman between 45 and 60 years old with acute or convalescent COVID-19.

This chain connects TRBV7-8 to TRBJ1-5, with 10 positions matching TRBD1. Unmatched junction bases numbered 6, after V lost 0 bases and J lost 7 bases. The germline V gene has CDR1 SGHVS and CDR2 FQNEAQ. The CDR3 spans 16 residues. CDR3 loop: CASSLAGTGAGQPQHF. Here the CDR3 DNA reads TGTGCCAGCAGCTTAGCGGGGACAGGGGCCGGGCAGCCCCAGCATTTT.

The V gene is TRBV6-2 or TRBV6-3, the J gene TRBJ2-5; D might be TRBD2 (6 bases). Germline CDR1 MNHEY, CDR2 SVGEGT. This CDR3 spans 13 amino acids. The germline V and J ends were trimmed by 4 bases and 5 bases, with 11 bases remaining between them. DNA of the CDR3: TGTGCCAGCAGTTTGGGACTCAGGGAGACCCAGTACTTC. This translates into CASSLGLRETQYF.

This chain uses TRBV7-2 with TRBJ1-2; 8 positions agree with TRBD1. The germline V gene has CDR1 SGHTA and CDR2 FQGNSA. V trimming: 1 base; J trimming: 8 bases; junction bases outside the gene matches: 3. The CDR3 length is 13 residues. In nucleotides, the CDR3 is TGTGCCAGCAGCTTAGGACAGGGGCAGGGCTACACCTTC. It is translated as CASSLGQGQGYTF.

The chain carries TRBV10-3 and TRBJ2-5; 7 bases are a match to TRBD2. From germline, CDR1 is ENHRY and CDR2 SYGVKD. The CDR3 extends over 13 amino acids. V dropped 3 bases and J dropped 5; count of bases not matched to a gene: 3. The CDR3 reads CAISEWEGETQYF. The CDR3 DNA is TGTGCCATCAGTGAATGGGAGGGGGAGACCCAGTACTTC.

The chain recombines TRBV5-1 with TRBJ2-1; tentatively, D is TRBD2 (5 bases). The CDR3 is 17 amino acids. V shed 0 bases and J shed 0 bases, with 13 bases lying between them. Germline lookup yields CDR1 SGHRS and CDR2 YFSETQ. CDR3 coding DNA: TGCGCCAGCAGCTTGGTAGGGCGTGGGAGCTCCTACAATGAGCAGTTCTTC. The encoded protein is CASSLVGRGSSYNEQFF.

The V and J genes are TRBV9 and TRBJ2-5, with 10 bases identical to TRBD2. This CDR3 has 15 amino acids. Germline CDR1 reads SGDLS; CDR2 reads YYNGEE. Trimming at V came to 0 bases and at J to 5 bases, leaving 4 bases not matched to a gene. This chain's CDR3 is CASSVGSGRTETQYF. CDR3 coding DNA: TGTGCCAGCAGCGTAGGTAGCGGGAGGACGGAGACCCAGTACTTC.

V gene TRBV5-5 combines with J gene TRBJ2-7; 11 nucleotides line up with TRBD2. Germline loops: CDR1 SGHKS, CDR2 YYEKEE (reference sequence). There are 15 residues in the CDR3. V trimming: 4 bases; J trimming: 3 bases; junction bases outside the gene matches: 6. CDR3 DNA: TGTGCCAGCAGCCCGGGACTAGCGGACCTCTACGAGCAGTACTTC. Protein sequence: CASSPGLADLYEQYF.

The J gene is TRBJ2-5, the V gene TRBV19; D is ambiguous. Germline CDR1 is LNHDA and CDR2 is SQIVND (reference sequence). V lost 0 bases, J lost 4 bases, and 9 bases lay in between. The CDR3 loop spans 14 amino acids. As DNA, the CDR3 is TGTGCCAGTAGTATAGATCTTCGCGGAGAGACCCAGTACTTC. Translated, it gives CASSIDLRGETQYF.

This clone came up once. This chain uses TRBV6-5 with TRBJ1-2; D unresolved. The CDR3 runs to 13 residues. The germline V gene encodes CDR1 MNHEY and CDR2 SVGAGI. The germline V and J ends were trimmed by 5 bases and 5 bases, with 12 bases remaining between them. The CDR3 protein is CASSLLPRYGYTF. The CDR3 DNA is TGTGCCAGCAGTCTCCTACCTCGATATGGCTACACCTTC.

This clone was picked up one time. The chain combines TRBV12-5 with TRBJ2-7; 8 nucleotides agree with TRBD1. The V gene's germline CDR1 is LGHNT and CDR2 FRNRAP. Trimming took 0 bases from V and 1 from J; bases not matched to a gene: 8. The CDR3 covers 17 residues. The CDR3 coding sequence is TGTGCTAGTGGTTTGGTACGCCGGGACAGGCTTTCCTACGAGCAGTACTTC. This encodes CASGLVRRDRLSYEQYF.

Regarding this clone: This sample includes further DNA sequences coding for the same CDR3. The V and J genes are TRBV2 and TRBJ1-2; possibly TRBD1 for D (5 bases). Trimming took off 6 bases at V and 4 bases at J, with 6 bases between the two ends. The germline gives CDR1 SNHLY, CDR2 FYNNEI. CDR3 length: 11 residues. CDR3 in amino acids: CASRGGYGYTF. Here the CDR3 DNA reads TGTGCCAGCAGGGGGGGCTATGGCTACACCTTC.

This clone was recorded a few times. The J gene is TRBJ1-2, the V gene TRBV6-6, with D perhaps matching TRBD1 (6 bases). There are 13 residues in the CDR3. Germline lookup yields CDR1 MNHNY and CDR2 SVGAGI (reference sequence). The germline V and J ends were trimmed by 9 bases and 4 bases, with 15 bases remaining between them. Written as DNA, the CDR3 is TGTGCCAGATCCCAGGGGAGGGGCTATGGCTACACCTTC. Translating it yields CARSQGRGYGYTF.

The V call is TRBV24-1, the J call TRBJ2-3, with D uncertain. Germline V lookup: CDR1 KGHDR, CDR2 SFDVKD. Trimming removed 7 bases at V and 2 bases at J, with 9 bases between. The CDR3 has 13 residues. CDR3 loop: CATRAVFTDTQYF. Written as DNA, the CDR3 is TGTGCCACCAGGGCAGTATTCACAGATACGCAGTATTTT.

V and J are TRBV27 and TRBJ1-5; D is perhaps TRBD1 (5 bases). V was trimmed by 3 bases and J by 6 bases, leaving 9 bases between them. The CDR3 covers 13 residues. In germline, CDR1 is MNHEY, CDR2 SMNVEV (reference sequence). CDR3 amino acids: CASSFGGTQPQHF. The CDR3 DNA sequence: TGTGCCAGCAGTTTTGGAGGGACTCAGCCCCAGCATTTT.

This chain links TRBV7-2 with TRBJ2-4, with TRBD2 matching 10 bases. V lost 2 bases to trimming and J lost 1 base; unmatched junction nucleotides: 5. Germline V CDR1 and CDR2: SGHTA, FQGNSA. The CDR3 is 17 amino acids. As DNA, the CDR3 is TGTGCCAGCAGCTTAACAGCGGGGGGGCCCGCCAAAAACATTCAGTACTTC. Its protein product is CASSLTAGGPAKNIQYF. The entire variable domain, with the rest obtained from reference TRBV7-2 and TRBJ2-4, is as follows: GAGVSQSPSNKVTEKGKDVELRCDPISGHTALYWYRQSLGQGLEFLIYFQGNSAPDKSGLPSDRFSAERTGGSVSTLTIQRTQQEDSAVYLCASSLTAGGPAKNIQYFGAGTRLSVL.

The chain has TRBV7-6 and TRBJ1-2; D is possibly TRBD1 (5 bases). CDR3 size: 14 residues. CDR1 is SGHVS and CDR2 is FNYEAQ in the germline V gene. V gave up 5 bases and J gave up 6 bases, with 16 bases separating them. The DNA of the CDR3 is TGTGCCAGCAGCCCATGGATGGGGGGGGATGGCTACACCTTC. The encoded protein is CASSPWMGGDGYTF.

The chain employs TRBV5-1 and TRBJ1-3; 9 bases agree with TRBD1. This CDR3 contains 16 residues. The junction had 9 bases not matched to a gene; V was cut back by 4 bases and J by 4 bases. The germline V gene encodes CDR1 SGHRS and CDR2 YFSETQ. CDR3 nucleotide sequence: TGCGCCAGCAGCCCCTGGACAGGGGATATAGGAAACACCATATATTTT. Protein: CASSPWTGDIGNTIYF.

The chain combines TRBV6-6 with TRBJ1-3, with TRBD1 matching over 7 bases. The CDR3 consists of 14 residues. The trim removed 2 bases at V and 6 bases at J, leaving 4 bases unmatched. In germline, CDR1 is MNHNY, CDR2 SVGAGI (reference sequence). Here the CDR3 reads CASSYGTGVNTIYF. DNA of the CDR3: TGTGCCAGCAGTTACGGAACAGGGGTAAACACCATATATTTT.

The V call is TRBV4-2, the J call TRBJ2-2, with TRBD2 matching over 7 bases. The V segment lost 4 bases and the J segment 6 bases; nucleotides outside the gene matches: 5. Germline V gives CDR1 LGHNA, CDR2 YNFKEQ. This CDR3 spans 14 amino acids. The CDR3 DNA reads TGTGCCAGCAGCCCACAGCGGGACTCCGGGGAGCTGTTTTTT. Translated: CASSPQRDSGELFF.

Only one count was recorded for this clone. V and J are TRBV12-3 or TRBV12-4 and TRBJ2-3, with D possibly matching TRBD1 (5 bases). The CDR3 runs 13 residues. Trimming left V 6 bases short and J 5 bases short, with 12 bases between. CDR3 sequence (DNA): TGTGCCAGCAGGGCCACAGGCCGAGATACGCAGTATTTT. Its protein is CASRATGRDTQYF.

V gene TRBV11-2 combines with J gene TRBJ1-1; TRBD1 agrees at 9 bases. J lost 3 bases, V lost 2 bases, and 1 base had no gene match. Germline V CDR1 and CDR2: SGHAT, FQNNGV. The CDR3 is 14 residues long. CDR3 nucleotides: TGTGCCAGCAGCTTAAGGGACAGGGACACTGAAGCTTTCTTT. Encoded protein: CASSLRDRDTEAFF.

The V call is TRBV7-5, the J call TRBJ2-7; no DNA check was done on the table's D call, TRBD1. TRBV7-5 constitutes a pseudogene. The CDR3 is 15 residues long. CDR3 sequence (DNA): TGTGCCAGAAGAAGTTTCGGGACAGAGCCCTACGAGCAGTACTTC. Amino acids: CARRSFGTEPYEQYF.

This rearrangement joins TRBV5-5 to TRBJ1-3; possible D gene TRBD1, 5 bases. The CDR3 length is 15 residues. Per germline, CDR1 SGHKS and CDR2 YYEKEE (reference sequence). The V end lost 4 bases, the J end lost 1 base, and 12 bases lay between the germline ends. The CDR3 DNA follows: TGTGCCAGCAGCCACTGGGGCAAGTCTGGAAACACCATATATTTT. This sequence encodes CASSHWGKSGNTIYF.

This clone was recorded only once. The CDR3 DNA reads TGTGCCAGCAGCTTGGACCCTAGCGGGGGGGCCACAGATACGCAGTATTTT. This encodes CASSLDPSGGATDTQYF. This rearrangement joins TRBV5-4 to TRBJ2-3, with 12 bases aligning to TRBD2. Germline V gene sequence: CDR1 SGHNT, CDR2 YYREEE (reference sequence). This CDR3 contains 17 residues. Trimming cost V 0 bases and J 2 bases; bases outside gene matches: 4.

This chain connects TRBV5-6 to TRBJ1-1; the D gene is possibly TRBD1 (6 bases). The length of the CDR3 is 16 residues. V was clipped by 0 bases and J by 1 base, with 13 bases between them. CDR1 is SGHDT and CDR2 is YYEEEE in the germline V gene. CDR3 region: CASSLVTGPPNTEAFF. Written as DNA, the CDR3 is TGTGCCAGCAGCTTGGTGACAGGACCCCCGAACACTGAAGCTTTCTTT.

The gene calls are TRBV28 and TRBJ1-1; possible D gene TRBD1, 6 bases. The CDR3 has 13 amino acids. Per germline, CDR1 MDHEN and CDR2 SYDVKM. The ends were cut back, 3 bases at V and 7 bases at J, with 12 bases in the middle. The CDR3 DNA reads as TGTGCCAGCAGTTTGGTAACAGGGCTTGAAGCTTTCTTT. Translated: CASSLVTGLEAFF.

In DNA, the CDR3 is TGTGCCAGCACCGCCCAACAGGGATACAATCAGCCCCAGCATTTT. This encodes CASTAQQGYNQPQHF. The rearrangement joins TRBV28 to TRBJ1-5; possible D gene TRBD1, 6 bases. From germline, CDR1 is MDHEN and CDR2 SYDVKM. V lost 7 bases to trimming and J lost 3 bases, with 16 bases between them. This CDR3 has 15 amino acids.

In its sample, this clone was seen once. This rearrangement joins TRBV5-4 to TRBJ2-7; weak D call: TRBD2 (5 bases). Trimming took off 4 bases at V and 3 bases at J, with 8 bases between the two ends. Germline values: CDR1 SGHNT, CDR2 YYREEE (reference sequence). The CDR3 covers 12 residues. The CDR3 spells CASSREGYEQYF. The CDR3, as DNA: TGTGCCAGCAGCCGGGAAGGCTACGAGCAGTACTTC.

V gene TRBV15 combines with J gene TRBJ2-7; 10 bases align to TRBD2. V gave up 5 bases and J gave up 2 bases; unmatched junction bases: 3. Germline values: CDR1 LNHNV, CDR2 YYDKDF (reference sequence). The CDR3 has 14 amino acids. CDR3 residues: CATSLSGGAYEQYF. In DNA, the CDR3 is TGTGCCACCAGCCTAAGCGGGGGGGCCTACGAGCAGTACTTC.

This clone was seen only once. The chain is built from TRBV10-3 and TRBJ2-3, with 10 bases that match TRBD2. Losses at the gene ends were 5 bases for V and 4 bases for J; bases not matched to a gene: 3. Per the germline V gene, CDR1 is ENHRY and CDR2 is SYGVKD. This CDR3 is 14 amino acids long. The CDR3 bases are TGTGCCATCAGTCTAGCGGGGGAACCAGATACGCAGTATTTT. This encodes CAISLAGEPDTQYF.